These 8 T cell receptor beta chains came from one sample sequenced in a study of early T cells in non-severe SARS-CoV-2 infection. A single record per CDR3 protein comes from TCRdb applying MiXCR to the 5' RACE reads. Among 85,000 to 95,000 distinct CDR3 sequences listed, about 15% were seen once. Input material: whole blood. These receptors were taken from an adult who was a healthcare worker with PCR-confirmed SARS-CoV-2 infection or an uninfected control (not recorded which).

The gene calls are TRBV7-3 and TRBJ1-1, with D tentatively TRBD1 (5 bases). Germline lookup yields CDR1 SGHTA and CDR2 FQGTGA. The CDR3 is made up of 13 amino acids. The V end lost 5 bases, the J end lost 2 bases, and 9 bases lay between the germline ends. As DNA, the CDR3 is TGTGCCAGCAGCCGGGACCGCAACACTGAAGCTTTCTTT. Protein: CASSRDRNTEAFF.

The rearrangement uses TRBV6-5 and TRBJ2-3; D is ambiguous. The CDR3 loop spans 15 amino acids. Per the germline V gene, CDR1 is MNHEY and CDR2 is SVGAGI. The V gene lost 6 bases and the J gene lost 5 bases, with 18 bases spanning the gap. CDR3 residues: CASRTGSTVRDTQYF. For the CDR3, the DNA is TGTGCCAGCAGGACGGGCTCCACAGTGAGAGATACGCAGTATTTT.

The V and J genes are TRBV5-6 and TRBJ1-1, with 7 bases lining up with TRBD1. Germline assignment: CDR1 SGHDT and CDR2 YYEEEE. Germline trimming cut 4 bases from V and 6 bases from J; bases unmatched to any gene: 9. CDR3 length equals 14 residues. The CDR3 loop reads CASSTNRGLAEAFF. CDR3 DNA: TGTGCCAGCAGCACCAACAGGGGATTGGCTGAAGCTTTCTTT.

This clonotype was counted ten times or more. The rearrangement links TRBV5-1 to TRBJ2-7; 9 bases agree with TRBD1. Per the germline V gene, CDR1 is SGHRS and CDR2 is YFSETQ. The CDR3 runs to 14 residues. With V trimmed by 4 bases and J by 1 base, 3 bases remained unmatched. CDR3 sequence (DNA): TGCGCCAGCAGCAGCGGACAGGGGTCCTACGAGCAGTACGTC. It translates to CASSSGQGSYEQYV.

In this sample, this clonotype turned up a few times. V gene TRBV18 combines with J gene TRBJ1-4; TRBD1 matches 12 bases. TRBJ2-2 explains the end of the DNA better; the J call may be wrong. The CDR3 contains 17 residues. Germline-derived CDR1 and CDR2 are KGHSH and LQKENI. CDR3 sequence reads: CASSPGQGAGGETELFF. The CDR3 bases are TGTGCCAGCTCACCGGGACAGGGGGCCGGCGGGGAAACGGAGCTGTTTTTT.

The chain uses TRBV5-5 and TRBJ1-5; possible D gene TRBD1, 5 bases. The germline gives CDR1 SGHKS, CDR2 YYEKEE (reference sequence). Trimming stripped 0 bases from V and 7 bases from J, with 14 bases between. This CDR3 has 15 amino acids. CDR3 DNA sequence: TGTGCCAGCAGCTTGGTCTTCGGTGGGGGACAGCCCCAGCATTTT. It translates to CASSLVFGGGQPQHF.

This clonotype was detected ten times or more. The V and J genes are TRBV2 and TRBJ1-6; D unclear. Germline V gene sequence: CDR1 SNHLY, CDR2 FYNNEI. The CDR3 runs 12 residues. Trimming left V 3 bases short and J 14 bases short, with 11 bases between. CDR3 coding DNA: TGTGCCAGCAGTGATTCTCCTATATCCCTCCACTTT. Translated: CASSDSPISLHF.

This clonotype was seen repeatedly, ten times or more. The rearrangement uses TRBV29-1 and TRBJ1-2; D is unresolved. In germline, CDR1 is SQVTM, CDR2 ANQGSEA. The ends were cut back, 5 bases at V and 0 bases at J, with 4 bases in the middle. CDR3 size: 11 residues. The CDR3 reads CSVPANYGYTF. As DNA, the CDR3 is TGCAGCGTTCCGGCTAACTATGGCTACACCTTC.